This T cell receptor beta chain was captured in a study of shared clonotypes between healthy human individuals. V lost 3 bases, J lost 2 bases, and 8 bases lay in between. The germline CDR1 and CDR2 sequences are LNHDA and SQIVND (reference sequence). CDR3 size: 15 residues. TCRdb keeps only in-frame clones here, not all; method: immunoSEQ multiplex PCR. This table has about 480,000 clones, more than 65% appearing once. This clone occurred once. Sequenced: PBMCs. The clonotype originates from a woman aged 40 to 50 in good health. Some clones in this sample may be carry-over from other donors' samples. The chain couples TRBV19 to TRBJ2-6; tentative D call: TRBD2 (5 bases). CDR3 DNA: TGTGCCAGTAGTATCGGGGTTGCTGGGGCCAACGTCCTGACTTTC. It is translated as CASSIGVAGANVLTF.